This T cell receptor (beta chain) originates from a study of cytomegalovirus exposure and HLA in healthy donors. The length of the CDR3 is 15 residues. The germline CDR1 and CDR2 sequences are MNHEY and SMNVEV (reference sequence). To note about this clone: At one end the junction does not follow the germline gene, possibly because of a read error.

PCR primers comprised 60 Vbeta and 13 Jbeta primers. Sequencing was performed with immunoSEQ multiplex PCR; in TCRdb, only in-frame clones are kept and a portion is missing. Recorded for this sample: 40,000 to 50,000 clones. This chain links TRBV27 with TRBJ2-1; D unresolved. The specimen sequenced was PBMCs. This receptor was identified in a woman in her 40s in good health and CMV-seronegative. The CDR3 nucleotides are TGTGCCAGCAGTTTATTTGTGGGCTCCGACAATGAGCAGTTCTTC. As protein: CASSLFVGSDNEQFF.